Detailed here is one T cell receptor beta chain. Profiled with immunoSEQ multiplex PCR; TCRdb holds only in-frame clones, not every one. This sample carries roughly 60,000 clones, about 85% of them seen once, and the ten largest clones take roughly 4.5%. V was shortened by 6 bases and J by 3 bases, with 24 bases between the two germline ends. The V gene's germline CDR1 is MDHEN and CDR2 SYDVKM. The CDR3 is 17 residues long. This specimen belongs to a study of OX40 agonist ivuxolimab in advanced cancers. On the study more broadly: Cohort: around 79% men, mean age about 60, aged about 20 to 85.

This chain connects TRBV28 to TRBJ2-7, with a weak D call TRBD2 (6 bases). The clonotype was recovered from an adult with an advanced solid tumor such as melanoma, head and neck, liver or kidney cancer. The sequences come from CD4+ or CD8+ T cells sorted from blood, collected in a trial of the OX40 agonist ivuxolimab. CDR3 sequence: CASSPATGEIGLYEQYF. In nucleotides, the CDR3 is TGTGCCAGCAGCCCCGCCACGGGGGAAATCGGACTCTACGAGCAGTACTTC.